Listed below are T cell receptor beta chains from one sample, sequenced in a study of OX40 agonist ivuxolimab in advanced cancers. Clones were sequenced by immunoSEQ multiplex PCR, and TCRdb holds only the in-frame ones, with some missing. The table has around 58,000 clones, about 89% seen once; the top ten hold 5% to 6%. Sequenced material: CD4+ or CD8+ T cells sorted from blood, taken in a trial of the OX40 agonist ivuxolimab. The receptors here all came from an adult with an advanced solid tumor such as melanoma, head and neck, liver or kidney cancer. The CDR3 runs from the conserved cysteine through the conserved F or W. The order of the fields is V gene, J gene, clone size, D gene, CDR3 protein, CDR3 DNA. The D gene is left open where the match is weak. Not every row has a clone size; where given, it reads once, few, many or a size class.

>TRBV19|TRBJ2-1|once|.
CASSRGRRVYNEQFF
TGTGCCAGTAGTAGAGGGCGACGGGTCTACAATGAGCAGTTCTTC
>TRBV27|TRBJ1-2|.|.
CASAHGLYGYTF
TGTGCCAGCGCTCACGGCCTATATGGCTACACCTTC
>TRBV15|TRBJ1-1|few|.
CATSLNPGRQEAFF
TGTGCCACCAGCCTCAATCCGGGACGGCAAGAAGCTTTCTTT
>TRBV10-3|TRBJ1-2|.|TRBD1
CAISESRDRGNYGYTF
TGTGCCATCAGTGAGTCGAGGGACAGGGGCAACTATGGCTACACCTTC
>TRBV5-8|TRBJ2-7|.|TRBD2
CASSAGTSGKARYEQYF
TGTGCCAGCAGCGCAGGGACTAGCGGGAAGGCAAGGTACGAGCAGTACTTC
>TRBV9|TRBJ2-4|.|TRBD2
CASSVETGGLYGNIQYF
TGTGCCAGCAGCGTAGAGACGGGAGGCCTTTACGGAAACATTCAGTACTTC
>TRBV5-1|TRBJ2-2|.|.
CASSLELAAGELFF
TGCGCCAGCAGCTTGGAACTAGCTGCCGGGGAGCTGTTTTTT
>TRBV4-3|TRBJ2-3|.|.
CASSQDQQARDTQYF
TGCGCCAGCAGCCAAGATCAACAGGCGCGAGATACGCAGTATTTT
>TRBV4-1|TRBJ1-6|.|.
CASSHIVSPLHF
TGCGCCAGCAGCCACATCGTTTCACCCCTCCACTTT
>TRBV5-4|TRBJ1-1|.|TRBD1
CASSRDSMNTEAFF
TGTGCCAGCAGTCGGGACAGTATGAACACTGAAGCTTTCTTT
>TRBV7-6|TRBJ2-7|.|TRBD1
CASSRQGVGEQYF
TGTGCCAGCAGCCGTCAGGGGGTCGGGGAGCAGTACTTC
>TRBV28|TRBJ1-5|.|TRBD1
CASSLTGKEGQPQHF
TGTGCCAGCAGTTTGACAGGGAAGGAAGGTCAGCCCCAGCATTTT
>TRBV4-3|TRBJ1-2|.|TRBD1
CASSQDRLSAGQGFGYTF
TGCGCCAGCAGCCAAGATCGCTTGAGCGCGGGACAGGGGTTTGGCTACACCTTC
>TRBV4-2|TRBJ1-2|once|.
CASSLEALYGYTF
TGTGCCAGCAGCTTGGAGGCCCTCTATGGCTACACCTTC
>TRBV7-3|TRBJ2-1|.|TRBD2
CASSLTGTSGNEQFF
TGTGCCAGCAGCCTAACCGGGACTAGCGGAAATGAGCAGTTCTTC
>TRBV28|TRBJ1-2|few|TRBD1
CASSGGDRSYGYTF
TGTGCCAGCAGTGGTGGGGACAGGAGCTATGGCTACACCTTC
>TRBV18|TRBJ2-1|.|.
CASSPVNNEQFF
TGTGCCAGCTCACCAGTGAACAATGAGCAGTTCTTC
>TRBV15|TRBJ2-5|once|TRBD1
CATRPQGKGETQYF
TGTGCCACCAGGCCACAGGGGAAAGGGGAGACCCAGTACTTC
>TRBV20-1|TRBJ2-1|.|.
CSASGVDEQFF
TGCAGTGCTAGTGGGGTGGATGAGCAGTTCTTC
>TRBV28|TRBJ2-7|few|.
CASSALSRAGYEQYF
TGTGCCAGCAGTGCCCTTTCCCGGGCTGGCTACGAGCAGTACTTC
>TRBV10-3|TRBJ1-3|.|.
CAIGDQGNTIYF
TGTGCCATCGGAGACCAAGGAAACACCATATATTTT
>TRBV19|TRBJ1-3|.|.
CASSRTGYAGNTIYF
TGTGCCAGTAGTCGGACCGGGTACGCTGGAAACACCATATATTTT
>TRBV4-1|TRBJ2-7|.|.
CASSQLQISSYEQYF
TGCGCCAGCAGCCAGCTACAGATAAGCTCCTACGAGCAGTACTTC
>TRBV18|TRBJ1-1|.|.
CASSPPASSEAFF
TGTGCCAGCTCACCACCAGCCAGCTCTGAAGCTTTCTTT
>TRBV14|TRBJ1-1|few|.
CASSQYRDQSTEAFF
TGTGCCAGCAGCCAGTACAGGGACCAGAGCACTGAAGCTTTCTTT
>TRBV7-2|TRBJ2-1|.|.
CASTSTSLGEQFF
TGTGCCAGCACCTCGACTAGTTTGGGTGAGCAGTTCTTC
>TRBV5-5|TRBJ2-5|.|.
CASSYQGHPREQYF
TGTGCCAGCAGCTATCAGGGTCACCCCAGGGAGCAGTACTTC
>TRBV18|TRBJ2-1|.|.
CASSPYGLSSYNEQFF
TGTGCCAGCTCACCCTACGGATTAAGCTCCTACAATGAGCAGTTCTTC
>TRBV2|TRBJ1-5|.|.
CASSGGVGQPQHF
TGTGCCAGCAGTGGGGGGGTCGGGCAGCCCCAGCATTTT
>TRBV27|TRBJ1-6|.|.
CASTLRGDYNSPLHF
TGTGCCAGCACCTTACGGGGGGACTATAATTCACCCCTCCACTTT
>TRBV6-5|TRBJ1-2|.|.
CASSYDGAGYGYTF
TGTGCCAGCAGTTACGATGGTGCAGGATATGGCTACACCTTC
>TRBV2|TRBJ2-5|.|TRBD1
CASRQGAGETQYF
TGTGCCAGCAGGCAGGGGGCAGGGGAGACCCAGTACTTC
>TRBV11-2|TRBJ2-1|.|.
CASSLVATSSYNEQFF
TGTGCCAGCAGCTTAGTGGCGACCAGCTCCTACAATGAGCAGTTCTTC
>TRBV4-1|TRBJ1-1|.|TRBD1
CASSQAQGQVISLNTEAFF
TGCGCCAGCAGCCAAGCCCAGGGACAGGTAATTTCCCTGAACACTGAAGCTTTCTTT
>TRBV11-2|TRBJ2-7|few|TRBD1
CASSPRGGVVTYEQYF
TGTGCCAGCAGCCCACGAGGGGGCGTAGTTACCTACGAGCAGTACTTC
>TRBV2|TRBJ1-6|.|TRBD1
CASSLGQANSPLHF
TGTGCCAGCAGTCTCGGACAGGCAAATTCACCCCTCCACTTT
>TRBV5-4|TRBJ2-7|.|.
CASSHGTGSVEQYF
TGTGCCAGCAGCCACGGTACAGGGTCGGTCGAGCAGTACTTC
>TRBV6-1|TRBJ1-2|.|TRBD1
CASTTAGTGAYGYTF
TGTGCCAGCACTACCGCGGGGACAGGGGCTTATGGCTACACCTTC
>TRBV6-5|TRBJ1-6|few|.
CASGLTNSPLHF
TGTGCCAGCGGGCTAACGAATTCACCCCTCCACTTT
>TRBV28|TRBJ2-1|.|TRBD2
CASSIPSGISYNEQFF
TGTGCCAGCAGTATACCTAGCGGGATCTCCTACAATGAGCAGTTCTTC
>TRBV6-1|TRBJ1-6|.|.
CASSDPNSPLHF
TGTGCCAGCAGTGACCCAAATTCACCCCTCCACTTT
>TRBV5-6|TRBJ1-1|.|.
CASSPLGRLNTEAFF
TGTGCCAGCAGCCCCCTGGGACGGCTGAACACTGAAGCTTTCTTT
>TRBV28|TRBJ2-2|.|.
CASSPRKGRHLTGELFF
TGTGCCAGCAGTCCTCGTAAGGGGCGACACCTTACCGGGGAGCTGTTTTTT
>TRBV9|TRBJ2-3|.|.
CASSVAGSGTDTQYF
TGTGCCAGCAGCGTAGCGGGAAGCGGCACAGATACGCAGTATTTT
>TRBV5-1|TRBJ2-7|.|TRBD1
CASSLGQGAEQYF
TGCGCCAGCAGCTTGGGACAGGGGGCTGAGCAGTACTTC